This passage covers 28 T cell receptor beta chains from one sample sequenced in a study of T cells in Graves' hyperthyroidism and ophthalmopathy. Amplification yielded TCR beta CDR3 regions, with RNA transcripts as the source. A set of HTBI primers served as the primers for a first-round RT-PCR of the TCR CDR3. TCRdb passed the multiplex PCR reads through MiXCR, listing each CDR3 protein once. The table has fewer than 450,000 distinct CDR3 sequences, over 12% seen once. The sequenced sample consisted of blood. The receptors stem from a man in his fifties or sixties with Graves' ophthalmopathy.

This clonotype was observed at least ten times. This chain connects TRBV27 to TRBJ2-3; 12 bases fit TRBD2. This CDR3 spans 16 amino acids. The germline V gene encodes CDR1 MNHEY and CDR2 SMNVEV (reference sequence). With 6 bases clipped from V and 7 bases from J, the junction kept 11 bases outside the gene matches. CDR3 in DNA: TGTGCCAGCAGGCTGACTAGCGGGAGTGCCCAACATACGCAGTATTTT. Protein product: CASRLTSGSAQHTQYF.

The V gene is TRBV10-2, the J gene TRBJ2-1; 9 bases line up with TRBD1. Trimming at V came to 6 bases and at J to 5 bases, leaving 11 bases not matched to a gene. Germline V gives CDR1 WSHSY, CDR2 SAAADI. CDR3 length: 16 residues. CDR3 in amino acids: CASSETWDRAHNEQFF. In nucleotides, the CDR3 is TGCGCCAGCAGCGAGACCTGGGACAGGGCCCACAATGAGCAGTTCTTC.

The chain recombines TRBV5-1 with TRBJ2-1; either TRBD1 or TRBD2 may fit D (6 bases each). The germline CDR1 and CDR2 sequences are SGHRS and YFSETQ. The V gene lost 6 bases and the J gene lost 5 bases, with 15 bases spanning the gap. The CDR3 covers 14 residues. The chain's CDR3 is CASTLRGVDNEQFF. CDR3 nucleotide sequence: TGCGCCAGCACCCTGAGGGGGGTAGACAATGAGCAGTTCTTC. Variable domain in full (rest from reference TRBV5-1 and TRBJ2-1): KAGVTQTPRYLIKTRGQQVTLSCSPISGHRSVSWYQQTPGQGLQFLFEYFSETQRNKGNFPGRFSGRQFSNSRSEMNVSTLELGDSALYLCASTLRGVDNEQFFGPGTRLTVL.

This clonotype was picked up a small number of times. The chain uses TRBV7-9 and TRBJ2-2; possible D gene TRBD1, 6 bases. This CDR3 spans 17 amino acids. Germline V lookup: CDR1 SEHNR, CDR2 FQNEAQ (reference sequence). V was trimmed by 3 bases and J by 5 bases, leaving 19 bases between them. The CDR3 sequence is CASSFPTSRGYTGELFF. The CDR3 nucleotides are TGTGCCAGCAGCTTCCCGACCTCCAGGGGATATACCGGGGAGCTGTTTTTT.

This clonotype has more than one count but fewer than ten. The rearrangement joins TRBV5-4 to TRBJ2-1; D is unresolved. The CDR3 is made up of 14 amino acids. Germline V gives CDR1 SGHNT, CDR2 YYREEE (reference sequence). The ends were cut back, 8 bases at V and 2 bases at J, with 14 bases in the middle. CDR3 bases: TGTGCCAGTCCGCCTCCTCCGACCTACAATGAGCAGTTCTTC. Encoded protein: CASPPPPTYNEQFF. The entire variable domain, with the rest obtained from reference TRBV5-4 and TRBJ2-1, is as follows: ETGVTQSPTHLIKTRGQQVTLRCSSQSGHNTVSWYQQALGQGPQFIFQYYREEENGRGNFPPRFSGLQFPNYSSELNVNALELDDSALYLCASPPPPTYNEQFFGPGTRLTVL.

This clonotype occurred many times. The J gene is TRBJ1-2, the V gene TRBV3-1, with D possibly TRBD1 on 5 matching bases. Germline lookup yields CDR1 LGHDT and CDR2 YNNKEL (reference sequence). This CDR3 region has 14 residues. The V gene lost 1 base and the J gene lost 3 bases, with 9 bases spanning the gap. The CDR3, as DNA: TGTGCCAGCAGCCAAGTCAGGGAAGACTATGGCTACACCTTC. Residues: CASSQVREDYGYTF.

This chain joins TRBV7-9 and TRBJ2-2; D not certain. The CDR3 has 12 residues. Germline V CDR1 and CDR2: SEHNR, FQNEAQ (reference sequence). Trimming removed 7 bases from V and 2 bases from J, with 5 bases in between. The CDR3 reads CASIYNTGELFF. CDR3 nucleotide sequence: TGTGCCAGCATTTATAACACCGGGGAGCTGTTTTTT.

This rearrangement joins TRBV25-1 to TRBJ2-3; TRBD2 matches at 7 bases. The CDR3 contains 15 residues. The germline gives CDR1 MGHDK, CDR2 SYGVNS. The junction had 6 bases not matched to a gene; V was cut back by 5 bases and J by 1 base. CDR3 in amino acids: CASSKLAQGTDTQYF. CDR3 DNA sequence: TGTGCCAGCAGTAAACTAGCGCAAGGCACAGATACGCAGTATTTT.

As regards this clonotype: A much more abundant neighbour one base away suggests this may be a read error. The gene calls are TRBV29-1 and TRBJ1-1; no clear D. The CDR3 spans 11 residues. In germline, CDR1 is SQVTM, CDR2 ANQGSEA. CDR3 nucleotides: TGCAGCGTTGACAGGAGCACTGAAGCTCTCTTT. Its translation: CSVDRSTEALF.

This clonotype was recorded many times. The chain is built from TRBV6-1 and TRBJ2-5; 11 bases agree with TRBD2. The CDR3 has 15 residues. The trim removed 7 bases at V and 6 bases at J, leaving 10 bases unmatched. Looked up from germline, CDR1 is MNHNS and CDR2 is SASEGT. CDR3 nucleotide sequence: TGTGCCAGCACCCAACTAGCGGGAGAGGGAAAGACCCAGTACTTC. This translates into CASTQLAGEGKTQYF.

Many counts were recorded for this clonotype. The chain couples TRBV20-1 to TRBJ1-1; D is undetermined. The V end was cut by 7 bases, the J end by 0 bases, with 21 bases between. The germline V gene encodes CDR1 DFQATT and CDR2 SNEGSKA (reference sequence). This CDR3 has 16 amino acids. CDR3 bases: TGCAGTGTGGATGGGGAGAGACGGATTATGAACACTGAAGCTTTCTTT. It encodes CSVDGERRIMNTEAFF.

This clonotype was counted many times. The rearrangement links TRBV28 to TRBJ1-5; D call uncertain. Germline lookup yields CDR1 MDHEN and CDR2 SYDVKM. V shed 2 bases and J shed 0 bases, with 11 bases lying between them. The CDR3 spans 16 residues. Here the CDR3 DNA reads TGTGCCAGCAGTTTACCCAGTTCCTATAGCAATCAGCCCCAGCATTTT. Protein: CASSLPSSYSNQPQHF.

This clonotype was found many times. The V call is TRBV2, the J call TRBJ2-1; 11 positions agree with TRBD2. Looked up from germline, CDR1 is SNHLY and CDR2 is FYNNEI. V shed 11 bases, J shed 7 bases, and the junction held 7 bases outside the gene matches. This CDR3 region has 13 residues. In DNA, the CDR3 is TGTGCCTCGGGGCTAGCGGGAGGTAATGAGCAGTTCTTC. Translated, it gives CASGLAGGNEQFF.

This rearrangement joins TRBV11-2 to TRBJ2-3; 9 bases are a match to TRBD2. Germline CDR1 SGHAT, CDR2 FQNNGV. CDR3 length: 13 amino acids. The V gene end was trimmed by 9 bases and the J gene end by 1 base; junction bases not matched to a gene: 2. The CDR3 is CASKREGTDTQYF. CDR3 nucleotides: TGTGCCAGTAAGCGGGAGGGCACAGATACGCAGTATTTT.

This clonotype was detected a few times. The CDR3 DNA is TGTGCCAGCAGCCCCCCAGGGCGCCTCTACAATGAGCAGTTCTTC. It is translated as CASSPPGRLYNEQFF. This chain uses TRBV7-9 with TRBJ2-1; maybe TRBD1 (5 bases). CDR3 length: 15 residues. Deletions cut 5 bases from V and 3 bases from J, with 14 bases between. The germline gives CDR1 SEHNR, CDR2 FQNEAQ (reference sequence).

The sample holds a few counts of this clonotype. V is TRBV20-1 and J is TRBJ2-2; perhaps TRBD1 as D (6 bases). CDR1 is DFQATT and CDR2 is SNEGSKA in the germline V gene (reference sequence). The CDR3 has 15 residues. Trimming cost V 0 bases and J 6 bases, with 14 bases left between them. The CDR3 loop is CSARDWAGVAGELFF. CDR3 DNA sequence: TGCAGTGCTAGAGACTGGGCAGGGGTGGCCGGGGAGCTGTTTTTT.

This clonotype came up many times. The V call is TRBV6-1, the J call TRBJ2-3; maybe TRBD1 (6 bases). Trimming removed 6 bases from V and 0 bases from J, with 10 bases in between. Germline CDR1 and CDR2: MNHNS and SASEGT. CDR3 size: 14 residues. For the CDR3, the DNA is TGTGCCAGCAGGCGACAGGAAAGCACAGATACGCAGTATTTT. Encoded protein: CASRRQESTDTQYF.

This clonotype has a count of ten or more. This rearrangement joins TRBV30 to TRBJ2-1; tentatively, D is TRBD2 (6 bases). The CDR3 covers 12 residues. The ends were cut back, 4 bases at V and 9 bases at J, with 13 bases in the middle. Germline CDR1 and CDR2: GTSNPN and SVGIG (reference sequence). Written as DNA, the CDR3 is TGTGCCTGGACCCTCTTGGGGGGTGAGCAGTTCTTC. It specifies CAWTLLGGEQFF. The entire variable domain, with the rest obtained from reference TRBV30 and TRBJ2-1, is as follows: SQTIHQWPATLVQPVGSPLSLECTVEGTSNPNLYWYRQAAGRGLQLLFYSVGIGQISSEVPQNLSASRPQDRQFILSSKKLLLSDSGFYLCAWTLLGGEQFFGPGTRLTVL.

This clonotype was observed a handful of times. The chain links TRBV12-3 or TRBV12-4 to TRBJ1-4, with D possibly TRBD1 on 6 matching bases. The CDR3 is made up of 15 amino acids. V lost 5 bases to trimming and J lost 2 bases, with 12 bases between them. CDR3 bases: TGTGCCAGCAGTCCCCTCACAGGGACTAATGAAAAACTGTTTTTT. It encodes CASSPLTGTNEKLFF.

The sample holds many counts of this clonotype. The V and J genes are TRBV11-3 and TRBJ2-1, with 14 bases lining up with TRBD2. CDR1 SGHNT and CDR2 YENEEA come from the germline V gene. V shed 5 bases, J shed 6 bases, and the junction held 6 bases outside the gene matches. This CDR3 spans 16 amino acids. The CDR3 loop is CASSPLTSGRANEQFF. The CDR3 DNA reads as TGTGCCAGCAGCCCACTGACTAGCGGGAGGGCCAATGAGCAGTTCTTC.

This clonotype came up many times. V gene TRBV6-2 or TRBV6-3 combines with J gene TRBJ2-5; TRBD2 agrees at 8 bases. This CDR3 is 15 amino acids long. Germline values: CDR1 MNHEY, CDR2 SVGEGT. The trim removed 4 bases at V and 4 bases at J, leaving 8 bases unmatched. DNA of the CDR3: TGTGCCAGCAGTTCACCTACTAGCGGCCTAGAGACCCAGTACTTC. Translation gives CASSSPTSGLETQYF.

This clonotype was seen repeatedly, ten times or more. The rearrangement joins TRBV6-1 to TRBJ2-7; TRBD2 matches at 9 bases. The length of the CDR3 is 16 residues. V dropped 4 bases and J dropped 2; count of bases not matched to a gene: 9. CDR1 and CDR2 from the germline V gene are MNHNS and SASEGT. The CDR3 sequence is CASSAGTSRKPYEQYF. The CDR3 coding sequence is TGTGCCAGCAGTGCAGGGACTAGCAGGAAACCCTACGAGCAGTACTTC.

This clonotype showed up just a few times. The chain employs TRBV6-1 and TRBJ2-3, with no clear D. The CDR3 loop spans 13 amino acids. Trimming cost V 7 bases and J 7 bases, with 15 bases left between them. CDR1 and CDR2 (germline): MNHNS, SASEGT. The DNA for the CDR3 is TGTGCCAGCACGCTGGCGGACCGGAATACGCAGTATTTT. As protein: CASTLADRNTQYF.

Ten or more counts support this clonotype. This sequence joins TRBV5-4 and TRBJ2-7; 7 bases match TRBD1. The CDR3 is 14 amino acids. Germline CDR1 SGHNT, CDR2 YYREEE (reference sequence). V trimming: 4 bases; J trimming: 4 bases; junction bases outside the gene matches: 8. This CDR3 is CASSNLTGKYEQYF. CDR3 in DNA: TGTGCCAGCAGCAACCTGACAGGGAAGTACGAGCAGTACTTC. Full variable domain (outside the CDR3, taken from reference TRBV5-4 and TRBJ2-7): ETGVTQSPTHLIKTRGQQVTLRCSSQSGHNTVSWYQQALGQGPQFIFQYYREEENGRGNFPPRFSGLQFPNYSSELNVNALELDDSALYLCASSNLTGKYEQYFGPGTRLTVT.

This clonotype showed up many times. The V call is TRBV24-1, the J call TRBJ2-2; TRBD1 matches at 9 bases. Trimming took 3 bases from V and 7 from J; bases not matched to a gene: 5. The length of the CDR3 is 15 residues. The V gene's germline CDR1 is KGHDR and CDR2 SFDVKD. The CDR3 nucleotides are TGTGCCACCAGTGATCACAGGGGGCGCCTCGGGGAGCTGTTTTTT. Translating gives CATSDHRGRLGELFF.

This clonotype was picked up many times. This rearrangement joins TRBV20-1 to TRBJ2-1, with D hard to call. The CDR3 loop spans 14 amino acids. The V gene's germline CDR1 is DFQATT and CDR2 SNEGSKA (reference sequence). Trimming stripped 0 bases from V and 6 bases from J, with 12 bases between. The CDR3 protein is CSARDPGISNEQFF. The CDR3 DNA reads TGCAGTGCTAGAGATCCCGGCATAAGCAATGAGCAGTTCTTC.

This clonotype was seen a few times. The chain is built from TRBV5-4 and TRBJ2-7; D perhaps matches TRBD2 (6 bases). CDR1 is SGHNT, CDR2 YYREEE, per germline (reference sequence). The germline V and J ends were trimmed by 3 bases and 2 bases, with 15 bases remaining between them. The CDR3 runs 15 residues. Written as DNA, the CDR3 is TGTGCCAGCAGCTCGGTCGCGGAGGGCCCCTACGAGCAGTACTTC. Protein sequence: CASSSVAEGPYEQYF.

This clonotype was observed at least ten times. The chain has TRBV7-9 and TRBJ1-5; D uncertain. Germline loops: CDR1 SEHNR, CDR2 FQNEAQ (reference sequence). Trimming took 2 bases from V and 5 from J, leaving 7 bases between them. The CDR3 loop spans 13 amino acids. The CDR3 loop is CASSLNKDQPQHF. The CDR3 DNA reads TGTGCCAGCAGCTTAAATAAGGATCAGCCCCAGCATTTT.